The following is a TCR beta chain sequence with its context. This record belongs to a study of blood T cell repertoires in COVID-19. The CDR3 contains 15 residues. In germline, CDR1 is SGHRS, CDR2 YFSETQ. The junction had 7 bases not matched to a gene; V was cut back by 2 bases and J by 8 bases. Assay used: immunoSEQ multiplex PCR; TCRdb lists only in-frame clones, some missing. This table has about 55,000 clones, approximately 82% appearing once. Sequencing was done on a sample of peripheral blood. The clonotype comes from a human donor in a cohort sampled during active or convalescent COVID-19. The V call is TRBV5-1, the J call TRBJ2-2, with 9 bases that match TRBD1. For the CDR3, the DNA is TGCGCCAGCAGCTTTCCGACAGGGGGACCGGGGGAGCTGTTTTTT. It translates to CASSFPTGGPGELFF.